The next 13 T cell receptor beta chains were all read from a single sample in a study of cytomegalovirus exposure and HLA in healthy donors. The primer mix had 60 Vbeta and 13 Jbeta primers. This table comes from immunoSEQ multiplex PCR, and its TCRdb copy is limited to in-frame clones, with some not included. Of 200,000 to 250,000 clones listed, approximately 90% are singletons. Material: PBMCs. All receptors derive from a woman younger than 30 in good health and CMV-seronegative.

The rearrangement joins TRBV6-5 to TRBJ2-7; possible D gene TRBD2, 6 bases. CDR1 is MNHEY and CDR2 is SVGAGI in the germline V gene. V was cut by 0 bases and J by 1 base, with 10 bases left in between. The CDR3 covers 15 residues. The CDR3 DNA is TGTGCCAGCAGTTACTCGACACGGGGGTCCTACGAGCAGTACTTC. Residues: CASSYSTRGSYEQYF.

The rearrangement joins TRBV2 to TRBJ1-1; no clear D. From germline, CDR1 is SNHLY and CDR2 FYNNEI. This CDR3 region has 14 residues. The V end lost 6 bases, the J end lost 4 bases, and 15 bases lay between the germline ends. The CDR3 region is CASSEVWVGTEAFF. The CDR3 coding sequence is TGTGCCAGCAGCGAGGTCTGGGTGGGCACTGAAGCTTTCTTT.

This clone was picked up a small number of times. The genes are TRBV7-2 and TRBJ2-1, with D possibly TRBD2 on 5 matching bases. V lost 5 bases to trimming and J lost 9 bases, with 14 bases between them. The germline gives CDR1 SGHTA, CDR2 FQGNSA. The CDR3 loop spans 13 amino acids. In DNA form, the CDR3 reads TGTGCCAGCAGCCCAGACCGAACTAGTGAGCAGTTCTTC. Protein: CASSPDRTSEQFF.

This chain links TRBV18 with TRBJ1-2, with TRBD1 matching over 8 bases. CDR1 is KGHSH, CDR2 LQKENI, per germline. Unmatched junction bases numbered 4, after V lost 0 bases and J lost 4 bases. The CDR3 runs to 15 residues. The CDR3 here is CASSPPGQGTYGYTF. CDR3 DNA sequence: TGTGCCAGCTCACCACCCGGACAGGGTACCTATGGCTACACCTTC.

The chain links TRBV29-1 to TRBJ1-1; D ambiguous. In germline, CDR1 is SQVTM, CDR2 ANQGSEA. The CDR3 loop spans 18 amino acids. Trimming pared 0 bases from V and 4 bases from J, leaving 24 bases between. The CDR3 is CSVEELYLSGRGGTEAFF. CDR3 DNA: TGCAGCGTTGAAGAGTTGTACCTTTCGGGGAGAGGTGGCACTGAAGCTTTCTTT.

For this clone: An end of the junction does not agree with germline; a read error may underlie this. The chain combines TRBV9 with TRBJ1-4; 9 bases align to TRBD1. Germline V gene lookup returns CDR1 SGDLS and CDR2 YYNGEE. This CDR3 comprises 12 residues. CDR3 protein: CASSPRRGTGLF. CDR3 coding DNA: TGTGCCAGCAGCCCCCGTCGGGGGACAGGGCTTTTT.

The chain uses TRBV15 and TRBJ2-7; perhaps TRBD1 as D (5 bases). With 1 base removed from V and 1 base from J, the gap between germline ends came to 11 bases. From germline, CDR1 is LNHNV and CDR2 YYDKDF (reference sequence). This CDR3 region has 15 residues. The CDR3 nucleotides read TGTGCCACCAGCAGAGGTGGGGCAGATTCCTACGAGCAGTACTTC. This gives the protein CATSRGGADSYEQYF.

The chain is built from TRBV5-1 and TRBJ2-1; 13 bases line up with TRBD2. The CDR3 runs to 15 residues. The germline CDR1 and CDR2 sequences are SGHRS and YFSETQ. V trimming: 6 bases; J trimming: 2 bases; junction bases outside the gene matches: 2. The CDR3 reads CASKLAGGPYNEQFF. The CDR3 nucleotides are TGCGCCAGCAAACTAGCGGGAGGGCCCTACAATGAGCAGTTCTTC.

The rearrangement uses TRBV10-2 and TRBJ2-7, with 11 bases aligning to TRBD2. The CDR3 consists of 14 residues. V trimming: 6 bases; J trimming: 0 bases; junction bases outside the gene matches: 1. Germline lookup yields CDR1 WSHSY and CDR2 SAAADI. As DNA, the CDR3 is TGCGCCAGCAGGGGACTAGCGGTCTCCTACGAGCAGTACTTC. Residues: CASRGLAVSYEQYF.

The V gene is TRBV7-2, the J gene TRBJ2-7, with unresolved D. Trimming took off 5 bases at V and 2 bases at J, with 7 bases between the two ends. The length of the CDR3 is 12 residues. Germline V gives CDR1 SGHTA, CDR2 FQGNSA. The CDR3 spells CASSPPTYEQYF. The CDR3, as DNA: TGTGCCAGCAGCCCCCCTACCTACGAGCAGTACTTC.

This sequence joins TRBV14 and TRBJ2-5; D is unresolved. V lost 0 bases, J lost 0 bases, and 5 bases lay in between. The germline CDR1 and CDR2 sequences are SGHDN and FVKESK. This CDR3 is built from 14 residues. Written as DNA, the CDR3 is TGTGCCAGCAGCCAAGACAGGAACCAAGAGACCCAGTACTTC. Translated, it gives CASSQDRNQETQYF.

V and J are TRBV15 and TRBJ1-4; 7 nucleotides agree with TRBD1. After removal of 3 bases from V and 4 bases from J, the junction contained 5 bases not matched to a gene. CDR1 and CDR2 (germline): LNHNV, YYDKDF (reference sequence). This CDR3 comprises 15 residues. For the CDR3, the DNA is TGTGCCACCAGCAGGACAGGGTCCAGTAATGAAAAACTGTTTTTT. Translation gives CATSRTGSSNEKLFF.

V gene TRBV4-1 combines with J gene TRBJ2-5, with D perhaps matching TRBD1 (5 bases). Germline loops: CDR1 MGHRA, CDR2 YSYEKL. V was shortened by 3 bases and J by 2 bases, with 10 bases between the two germline ends. This CDR3 contains 14 residues. The CDR3 DNA reads as TGCGCCAGCAGCCACGTGACAGTGCAAGAGACCCAGTACTTC. Its translation is CASSHVTVQETQYF.